The 14 T cell receptor beta chains given below trace back to one sample, sequenced in a study of CD8+ T cells in alopecia areata. Sequencing templates came from extracted RNA that was reverse transcribed into cDNA. Using immunoSEQ multiplex PCR, the repertoire was profiled, and TCRdb retains in-frame clones only, with some absent. The sample consists of 90,000 to 100,000 clones, 50% to 75% of them appearing once. Treatment: oral pan-JAK inhibitor, 5-10 mg twice daily. Sample: CD8+ T cells sorted from blood, taken at week 4, from a patient treated with tofacitinib. All receptors come from a human donor with alopecia areata.

The rearrangement links TRBV7-9 to TRBJ2-3; D gene ambiguous. The V and J ends lost 2 bases and 4 bases respectively, with 10 bases between them. CDR3 length equals 14 residues. Per germline, CDR1 SEHNR and CDR2 FQNEAQ (reference sequence). In DNA, the CDR3 is TGTGCCAGCAGCTTACAACCCACCGCAGATACGCAGTATTTT. It translates to CASSLQPTADTQYF.

This clone was observed a few times. The chain has TRBV29-1 and TRBJ2-2; D is perhaps TRBD2 (6 bases). The CDR3 loop spans 14 amino acids. V was cut by 5 bases and J by 6 bases, with 16 bases left in between. Germline-derived CDR1 and CDR2 are SQVTM and ANQGSEA. The CDR3 reads CSVRTRSGAGELFF. The CDR3 nucleotides read TGCAGCGTTCGGACCCGATCGGGGGCCGGGGAGCTGTTTTTT.

This chain connects TRBV6-5 to TRBJ1-5; 9 nucleotides agree with TRBD1. The V gene end was trimmed by 6 bases and the J gene end by 9 bases; junction bases not matched to a gene: 12. Germline lookup yields CDR1 MNHEY and CDR2 SVGAGI. The length of the CDR3 is 15 residues. CDR3 nucleotides: TGTGCCAGCAGCCTTTCGGGGACAGGGCTAACGCCCCAGCATTTT. It codes for CASSLSGTGLTPQHF.

This chain connects TRBV5-1 to TRBJ2-7; the match to TRBD1 covers 7 bases. Trimming cost V 4 bases and J 2 bases; bases outside gene matches: 3. This CDR3 contains 13 residues. Germline CDR1 SGHRS, CDR2 YFSETQ. The CDR3 sequence is CASSGGQPYEQYF. CDR3 coding DNA: TGCGCCAGCAGCGGGGGACAGCCCTACGAGCAGTACTTC.

This clone was detected only a few times. V gene TRBV13 combines with J gene TRBJ1-1; 7 nucleotides match TRBD1. Germline assignment: CDR1 PRHDT and CDR2 FYEKMQ (reference sequence). Trimming removed 6 bases from V and 4 bases from J; junction bases left unmatched: 8. The CDR3 runs to 14 residues. In nucleotides, the CDR3 is TGTGCCAGCAGGGGCAGGGGGGGCGGCACTGAAGCTTTCTTT. Translating it yields CASRGRGGGTEAFF.

There are a few counts of this clone. The chain links TRBV4-3 to TRBJ2-1; 9 nucleotides agree with TRBD2. CDR1 is LGHNA, CDR2 YSLEER, per germline. With 0 bases clipped from V and 6 bases from J, the junction kept 12 bases outside the gene matches. The CDR3 has 18 amino acids. The CDR3 DNA follows: TGCGCCAGCAGCCAAGATTTCGCTAGCGGGATCTCAGGCAATGAGCAGTTCTTC. Protein: CASSQDFASGISGNEQFF.

This chain links TRBV6-4 with TRBJ2-3, with 9 bases that match TRBD2. Per the germline V gene, CDR1 is MRHNA and CDR2 is SNTAGT. The CDR3 is 14 amino acids. V was pared by 4 bases and J by 5 bases, with 4 bases of the junction left unmatched. CDR3: CASSARGGEDTQYF. The CDR3 region has the DNA TGTGCCAGCAGTGCGCGCGGGGGGGAAGATACGCAGTATTTT.

This chain connects TRBV7-8 to TRBJ1-3; D unresolved. CDR1 is SGHVS and CDR2 is FQNEAQ in the germline V gene. The CDR3 contains 16 residues. V lost 3 bases and J lost 1, with 13 bases in between. The CDR3 bases are TGTGCCAGCAGCTTTTCCCGGACGGATTCTGGAAACACCATATATTTT. Protein: CASSFSRTDSGNTIYF.

The V and J genes are TRBV29-1 and TRBJ2-1; 7 nucleotides align to TRBD1. V was pared by 6 bases and J by 9 bases, with 8 bases of the junction left unmatched. The CDR3 extends over 12 amino acids. Germline V gene sequence: CDR1 SQVTM, CDR2 ANQGSEA. This chain's CDR3 is CSVLTGVSEQFF. The CDR3 DNA reads as TGCAGCGTCTTAACAGGGGTGAGTGAGCAGTTCTTC.

J is TRBJ2-7 and V is TRBV30, with 12 bases identical to TRBD1. The trim removed 3 bases at V and 2 bases at J, leaving 5 bases unmatched. CDR1 is GTSNPN, CDR2 SVGIG, per germline (reference sequence). The CDR3 is made up of 15 amino acids. CDR3: CAWSEGTGGAYEQYF. CDR3 DNA sequence: TGTGCCTGGAGCGAGGGGACAGGGGGCGCCTACGAGCAGTACTTC.

V usage is TRBV27 and J usage is TRBJ1-6; maybe TRBD1 (6 bases). This CDR3 has 14 residues. Germline lookup yields CDR1 MNHEY and CDR2 SMNVEV (reference sequence). Between the trimmed V and J ends, which lost 8 bases and 4 bases, there was a span of 12 bases. The CDR3 bases are TGTGCCAGCGGGGGGGCAGGGTATAATTCACCCCTCCACTTT. This translates into CASGGAGYNSPLHF.

V is TRBV25-1 and J is TRBJ2-7; D not resolved. The CDR3 consists of 11 residues. Germline CDR1 is MGHDK and CDR2 is SYGVNS. Trimming cost V 2 bases and J 5 bases, with 4 bases left between them. The CDR3 sequence is CASSEGHEQYF. Written as DNA, the CDR3 is TGTGCCAGCAGTGAAGGTCACGAGCAGTACTTC.

The chain joins TRBV9 to TRBJ1-2; TRBD1 aligns across 9 bases. The trim removed 3 bases at V and 9 bases at J, leaving 9 bases unmatched. This CDR3 is built from 14 residues. The germline V gene encodes CDR1 SGDLS and CDR2 YYNGEE. The CDR3 sequence is CASSAPGQGQRYTF. The CDR3 DNA reads as TGTGCCAGCAGCGCACCGGGACAGGGACAGCGCTACACCTTC. Drawing the rest from reference TRBV9 and TRBJ1-2, the complete variable domain is DSGVTQTPKHLITATGQRVTLRCSPRSGDLSVYWYQQSLDQGLQFLIQYYNGEERAKGNILERFSAQQFPDLHSELNLSSLELGDSALYFCASSAPGQGQRYTFGSGTRLTVV.

The V and J genes are TRBV9 and TRBJ2-1; no reliable D call. Germline loops: CDR1 SGDLS, CDR2 YYNGEE. Trimming removed 2 bases from V and 2 bases from J, with 5 bases in between. The CDR3 consists of 13 residues. The CDR3 coding sequence is TGTGCCAGCAGCGTCAGGCCCTACAATGAGCAGTTCTTC. Protein sequence: CASSVRPYNEQFF.